The sequence of this T cell receptor beta chain was determined in a study of shared clonotypes between healthy human individuals. In the study overall: Three plates each covered CD4 naive and memory; CD8 naive two, CD8 memory one.

General observations from the study: Sharing across four donors was highest in naive CD4 (roughly 5%) and lowest in memory CD8 (approximately 0.4%).

Turning to this clone: Antigen unknown.

Some clones are missing from TCRdb's copy, which holds only in-frame ones; the method was immunoSEQ multiplex PCR. This table has about 1 million clones, more than 60% appearing once. The specimen sequenced was memory CD4+ T cells sorted from blood. Subset meaning: CD45RA-negative fraction. The origin of this receptor is a young man in good health.

The CDR3 here is CASSPGLHRVTYEQYF. CDR3 nucleotides: TGTGCCAGCAGTCCGGGGTTGCACAGGGTCACCTACGAGCAGTACTTC. The V gene is TRBV28, the J gene TRBJ2-7; the D gene is possibly TRBD1 (6 bases). V was clipped by 5 bases and J by 2 bases, with 19 bases between them. The CDR3 loop spans 16 amino acids. The V gene's germline CDR1 is MDHEN and CDR2 SYDVKM.